Described below is a single T cell receptor beta chain sequence and its context. Its antigen remains unidentified. TCRdb's copy holds only in-frame clones and misses some; the assay was immunoSEQ multiplex PCR. The repertoire holds a few million clones, with 80% to 95% as singletons. This record belongs to a study of shared clonotypes between healthy human individuals. The naive CD8 subset, CD45RO-negative cells positively selected for CCR7, excluded terminally differentiated effector memory CD45RA+ cells. Study results and limitations: Despite large depth, rarefaction showed incomplete sorted-subset sequencing.

The TCR was taken from a man aged 18 to 30 in good health. Some clones in this sample may be carry-over from other donors' samples. Sample: naive CD8+ T cells from PBMCs.

CDR3 protein: CATSSRGLGYTF. The CDR3 DNA reads TGTGCCACCAGCAGCAGGGGGCTCGGCTACACCTTC. The chain has TRBV15 and TRBJ1-2; 8 nucleotides match TRBD1. The CDR3 consists of 12 residues. Trimming at V came to 3 bases and at J to 8 bases, leaving 2 bases not matched to a gene. Germline assignment: CDR1 LNHNV and CDR2 YYDKDF (reference sequence).